This TCR beta chain was observed in a study of T cell responses to AZD1222 COVID-19 vaccine. Findings of the study overall: Unmutated variant regions are reportedly targeted by nearly half of spike-specific TCRs. At study baseline, merely five or six AZD1222 recipients were seropositive.

Assay: immunoSEQ multiplex PCR; the TCRdb copy retains only in-frame clones and omits some. The repertoire has around 150,000 clones, about 92% of them found once; the top ten carry roughly 2.2%. CDR3 length: 14 amino acids. CDR1 is SGDLS and CDR2 is YYNGEE in the germline V gene. V was shortened by 0 bases and J by 0 bases, with 6 bases between the two germline ends. A remark on this clone: Its cognate antigen is unknown.

This receptor was obtained from an adult in good health. The starting material was peripheral blood, obtained on day 0 of AZD1222 vaccination. The chain links TRBV9 to TRBJ1-1; no firm D call. The CDR3 bases are TGTGCCAGCAGCGTAGCTCACTTGAACACTGAAGCTTTCTTT. Translating gives CASSVAHLNTEAFF.